This T cell receptor beta chain was identified in a study of tumor and adjacent non-tumor tissue in lung cancer (dated by TCRdb to 2017 to 2018). Regarding the complete study: The cohort included around twelve adenocarcinoma, 2 squamous cell carcinoma and 1 small cell lung cancer patients. Ages among the 15 or so patients ranged from roughly 31 to 76 years, there were approximately 10 men and 5 women, and disease was at TNM stage I to III. In total, sequencing yielded over 95 million productive TCRbeta reads, which works out to an average of about 4.2 million reads per sample. The study compared bulk TCRbeta repertoires from lung tumor tissue and matched distant non-tumor lung tissue of about 16 lung cancer patients. For each patient, one tumor sample and one normal lung sample were taken, giving approximately 29 paired specimens that underwent TCRbeta CDR3 sequencing.

Bulk unsorted tissue served as the source for RNA extraction, and RNA quality was assessed using a NanoDrop ND-1000 and an Agilent 2100. Newly diagnosed lung cancer patients without prior chemotherapy who had been admitted for thoracic surgery in China between August and November 2014 were enrolled as donors. Patients with previous radiotherapy or chemotherapy, or with another concurrent cancer, were excluded from the study. Surgical tissue pieces of roughly 1-2.2 cm3 were preserved in RNAlater solution and stored at -80 °C until use. A remark on this clonotype: The antigen it binds to is not known. No much larger clone exists at a distance of one base, and base qualities are not known.

Trimming leaves V shorter by 1 base and J shorter by 14 bases, with the junction holding 12 bases beyond the gene matches. The germline V gene (reference sequence) sets CDR1 to DFQATT and CDR2 to SNEGSKA. Taken from cysteine to phenylalanine, the CDR3 has 14 residues. Only the CDR3 portion is preserved as DNA: 42 bases, with reading frame beginning at the first base. Libraries were prepared through multiplex PCR. The reads were generated on an Illumina HiSeq 2500. TCRbeta libraries were built by three rounds of nested PCR using primers (Table S4), following protocols modified from ARM-PCR. Before sequencing, PCR products of 200-500 bp were excised from the gel and purified with the QIAquick gel extraction kit. The published analysis was carried out like this. Trimmomatic was used to clean the reads, FLASH merged the cleaned reads into complete CDR3 sequences, and MiTCR assigned the sequences to V(D)J germline segments. VDJtools was used to compute clonal diversity as the inverse Simpson's index. A read counted as productive if the sequence was in-frame and lacked a premature stop codon. The public reads were quality trimmed at Q25 with fastp and then assembled into clones with MiXCR by TCRdb, keeping productive beta chains. Rows merge per CDR3 protein into single entries with the most common DNA and genes. The authors' filters were not applied to this entry. This sample holds around 210,000 distinct CDR3 sequences; 71% were observed only once. 20% to 25% of the sample rests with the top ten.

Points the paper makes about the study in general: TCR diversity (inverse Simpson) was significantly higher in tumor than in normal lung tissue (roughly 390 vs 170, P = 0.0075, Mann-Whitney U test). Neither the sequencing platform nor unique molecular identifiers are named or mentioned anywhere in the methods. TCR diversity was significantly higher in younger patients, and higher tumor TCR diversity was associated with shorter overall and disease-free survival. In normal lung, the top 100 clones accounted for a significantly larger cumulative share of the repertoire than in tumor tissue. With only approximately 16 patients in the cohort, the authors noted that larger samples and more detailed clinical data are needed. Because peripheral blood was not sequenced, blood TCRbeta repertoires in the lung cancer patients of the study were not examined.

Here the chain combines TRBV20-1 and TRBJ2-5; TRBD1 fits 11 bases in the junction. The TCR sequence derives from a man in his 60s with non-small cell lung cancer. Sequencing used lung tumor tissue. The CDR3 protein is CSARGGQGEETHYF. The nucleotide sequence reads TGCAGTGCTAGAGGGGGACAGGGGGAAGAGACTCATTACTTC.